The 24 T cell receptor beta chains listed next were all sequenced from one sample in a study of control samples from healthy donors and cancer patients. Produced via immunoSEQ multiplex PCR; TCRdb's table is partial and in-frame only. The sample lists 120,000 to 150,000 clones; under 95% were seen once. The sequenced sample was blood. The origin of the receptors is a man aged 18 to 30 in good health.

The chain recombines TRBV4-1 with TRBJ1-2; D is undetermined. The CDR3 sequence is 15 residues long. CDR1 and CDR2 (germline): MGHRA, YSYEKL. V was cut by 0 bases and J by 0 bases, with 8 bases left in between. This chain's CDR3 is CASSQDEEANYGYTF. As DNA, the CDR3 is TGCGCCAGCAGCCAAGACGAAGAAGCTAACTATGGCTACACCTTC.

This clone was picked up one time. J is TRBJ2-1 and V is TRBV10-3; no definite D call. Germline V gene sequence: CDR1 ENHRY, CDR2 SYGVKD. The ends were cut back, 7 bases at V and 0 bases at J, with 4 bases in the middle. The CDR3 sequence is 12 residues long. The CDR3 region has the DNA TGTGCCATCACGAACTCCTACAATGAGCAGTTCTTC. Translating gives CAITNSYNEQFF.

The rearrangement links TRBV7-9 to TRBJ1-4; unclear D gene. This CDR3 spans 15 amino acids. Trimming removed 5 bases from V and 4 bases from J, with 14 bases in between. The germline V gene encodes CDR1 SEHNR and CDR2 FQNEAQ (reference sequence). CDR3 DNA: TGTGCCAGCAGCCCGCCGGGCGGCAATAATGAAAAACTGTTTTTT. Translated: CASSPPGGNNEKLFF. The whole variable domain, filled in from reference TRBV7-9 and TRBJ1-4, reads DTGVSQNPRHKITKRGQNVTFRCDPISEHNRLYWYRQTLGQGPEFLTYFQNEAQLEKSRLLSDRFSAERPKGSFSTLEIQRTEQGDSAMYLCASSPPGGNNEKLFFGSGTQLSVL.

The chain recombines TRBV3-1 (or the pseudogene TRBV3-2) with TRBJ1-2; D unresolved. Trimming shortened V by 4 bases and J by 8 bases, and 14 bases separated the two germline ends. The CDR3 extends over 13 amino acids. Germline V CDR1 and CDR2: LGHDT, YNNKEL (reference sequence). The CDR3 DNA sequence: TGTGCCAGCAGCCCCTTCGGATCGGGGGGCTACACCTTC. This sequence encodes CASSPFGSGGYTF.

The chain joins TRBV9 to TRBJ2-3; D is possibly TRBD2 (6 bases). Per the germline V gene, CDR1 is SGDLS and CDR2 is YYNGEE. The CDR3 totals 16 residues. Trimming took 4 bases from V and 1 from J, leaving 16 bases between them. As DNA, the CDR3 is TGTGCCAGCAGCCCCCGAGGCGGGGTGGGCACAGATACGCAGTATTTT. Its protein is CASSPRGGVGTDTQYF.

The V call is TRBV12-3 or TRBV12-4, the J call TRBJ1-2, with D uncertain. The CDR3 length is 11 residues. V was trimmed by 3 bases and J by 7 bases, leaving 6 bases between them. The CDR3 region is CASSFLSGYTF. The CDR3 DNA sequence: TGTGCCAGCAGTTTTTTGAGTGGCTACACCTTC.

This rearrangement joins TRBV7-9 to TRBJ2-5; D possibly corresponds to TRBD1 (5 bases). The germline CDR1 and CDR2 sequences are SEHNR and FQNEAQ (reference sequence). The CDR3 extends over 15 amino acids. Between the trimmed V and J ends, which lost 0 bases and 2 bases, there was a span of 10 bases. The CDR3 region is CASSLAPRAQETQYF. CDR3 DNA: TGTGCCAGCAGCTTAGCCCCCAGGGCTCAAGAGACCCAGTACTTC.

This chain joins TRBV3-1 (or the pseudogene TRBV3-2) and TRBJ1-2; D remains unclear. Trimming shortened V by 8 bases and J by 3 bases, and 16 bases separated the two germline ends. The CDR3 has 14 amino acids. Germline V gene sequence: CDR1 LGHDT, CDR2 YNNKEL (reference sequence). CDR3: CASSDWGSDYGYTF. Here the CDR3 DNA reads TGTGCCAGCTCCGATTGGGGATCGGACTATGGCTACACCTTC.

This chain uses TRBV5-6 with TRBJ2-7; the D gene could be TRBD1 or TRBD2 (6 bases each). Germline CDR1 SGHDT, CDR2 YYEEEE. The CDR3 covers 13 residues. V gave up 6 bases and J gave up 3 bases, with 13 bases separating them. The CDR3 coding sequence is TGTGCCAGCAACGGGGGCGGCGGCTACGAGCAGTACTTC. Translated: CASNGGGGYEQYF.

This clone showed up just a few times. The rearrangement joins TRBV2 to TRBJ1-5, with TRBD1 matching over 8 bases. Looked up from germline, CDR1 is SNHLY and CDR2 is FYNNEI. This CDR3 has 15 residues. The trim removed 5 bases at V and 5 bases at J, leaving 8 bases unmatched. CDR3 sequence (DNA): TGTGCCAGCAGTAAACTACAGGGGGAGTATCAGCCCCAGCATTTT. This sequence encodes CASSKLQGEYQPQHF.

V and J are TRBV19 and TRBJ1-2, with TRBD1 identical over 9 bases. This CDR3 comprises 13 residues. Germline CDR1 is LNHDA and CDR2 is SQIVND (reference sequence). J gave up 8 bases and V 7 bases, and 8 bases lay outside the gene matches. CDR3 sequence: CASTWTGARGYTF. The CDR3, as DNA: TGTGCCAGTACCTGGACAGGGGCGAGAGGCTACACCTTC.

V gene TRBV3-1 (or the pseudogene TRBV3-2) combines with J gene TRBJ2-6; TRBD2 aligns across 9 bases. The J segment lost 2 bases and the V segment lost 5 bases, leaving 7 bases of the junction unmatched. This CDR3 is 17 amino acids long. From germline, CDR1 is LGHDT and CDR2 YNNKEL (reference sequence). The CDR3 DNA follows: TGTGCCAGCAGCTCGGGCGGGGGGGCCGCTGGGGCCAACGTCCTGACTTTC. Protein product: CASSSGGGAAGANVLTF.

The chain uses TRBV28 and TRBJ1-1; no firm D call. Germline V gene data show CDR1 as MDHEN and CDR2 as SYDVKM. The length of the CDR3 is 12 residues. V lost 5 bases and J 9 bases, leaving 13 bases between the germline ends. CDR3 bases: TGTGCCAGCAGTCCCAGGTCATACAAAGCTTTCTTT. Translating gives CASSPRSYKAFF.

This chain uses TRBV6-1 with TRBJ1-2, with no clear D. Between the trimmed V and J ends, which lost 2 bases and 7 bases, there was a span of 11 bases. Germline values: CDR1 MNHNS, CDR2 SASEGT. The CDR3 length is 13 residues. The CDR3 sequence is CASSEPLPTGYTF. The CDR3 DNA sequence: TGTGCCAGCAGTGAACCCCTCCCCACTGGCTACACCTTC.

The rearrangement uses TRBV7-9 and TRBJ2-7; no clear D. Deletions cut 2 bases from V and 2 bases from J, with 10 bases between. This CDR3 region has 14 residues. Germline CDR1 is SEHNR and CDR2 is FQNEAQ (reference sequence). The DNA of the CDR3 is TGTGCCAGCAGCTTATGGAAGTACCCCTACGAGCAGTACTTC. This encodes CASSLWKYPYEQYF.

The table lists this clone with a count of one. This sequence joins TRBV28 and TRBJ1-3, with D uncertain. With 7 bases removed from V and 0 bases from J, the gap between germline ends came to 16 bases. CDR1 and CDR2 from the germline V gene are MDHEN and SYDVKM. The CDR3 consists of 16 residues. This CDR3 is CASKPPGARSGNTIYF. In nucleotides, the CDR3 is TGTGCCAGCAAACCCCCCGGAGCCCGCTCTGGAAACACCATATATTTT.

The chain couples TRBV30 to TRBJ1-2; tentative D call: TRBD1 (6 bases). The CDR3 is made up of 11 amino acids. Germline V gene data show CDR1 as GTSNPN and CDR2 as SVGIG (reference sequence). V lost 7 bases and J 8 bases, leaving 14 bases between the germline ends. CDR3 amino acids: CAYYRVEGYTF. The CDR3 DNA reads TGTGCCTACTACAGGGTGGAAGGCTACACCTTC.

The chain uses TRBV9 and TRBJ1-4; 8 positions match TRBD1. The CDR3 totals 17 residues. Germline V gene sequence: CDR1 SGDLS, CDR2 YYNGEE. V lost 7 bases to trimming and J lost 2 bases; unmatched junction nucleotides: 13. The CDR3 loop reads CASPPAGGENTNEKLFF. In DNA, the CDR3 is TGTGCCAGCCCACCCGCAGGGGGCGAGAATACTAATGAAAAACTGTTTTTT.

J is TRBJ1-1 and V is TRBV6-5, with D perhaps TRBD1 (6 bases). Trimming took 0 bases from V and 6 from J, leaving 11 bases between them. CDR3 length equals 14 residues. CDR1 is MNHEY and CDR2 is SVGAGI in the germline V gene. CDR3 protein: CASSYSRGVAEAFF. CDR3 nucleotides: TGTGCCAGCAGTTACTCGAGGGGGGTTGCTGAAGCTTTCTTT.

The DNA for the CDR3 is TGTGCCAGCAGCTTGTCGTCAGGGATCACTGAAGCTTTCTTT. It translates to CASSLSSGITEAFF. The chain is built from TRBV5-4 and TRBJ1-1; maybe TRBD1 (5 bases). Looked up from germline, CDR1 is SGHNT and CDR2 is YYREEE (reference sequence). This CDR3 contains 14 residues. Trimming pared 1 base from V and 4 bases from J, leaving 11 bases between.

The V and J genes are TRBV4-1 and TRBJ2-7; D unclear. This CDR3 region has 13 residues. The V and J ends lost 0 bases and 7 bases respectively, with 10 bases between them. Germline CDR1 is MGHRA and CDR2 is YSYEKL. DNA for the CDR3: TGCGCCAGCAGCCAAGAGGGCCTGGGGGAGCAGTACTTC. Translated, it gives CASSQEGLGEQYF.

The J gene is TRBJ1-6, the V gene TRBV11-2, with a weak D call TRBD1 (5 bases). Germline V gives CDR1 SGHAT, CDR2 FQNNGV. Trimming cost V 1 base and J 4 bases, with 11 bases left between them. CDR3 length: 16 amino acids. This chain's CDR3 is CASSLAAGPYNSPLHF. The CDR3 nucleotides read TGTGCCAGCAGCTTAGCCGCGGGACCATATAATTCACCCCTCCACTTT.

This chain uses TRBV11-2 with TRBJ1-1; no reliable D call. V was pared by 0 bases and J by 0 bases, with 8 bases between. The germline CDR1 and CDR2 sequences are SGHAT and FQNNGV. CDR3 length: 15 residues. The DNA of the CDR3 is TGTGCCAGCAGCTTAGAGGCTCTCATGAACACTGAAGCTTTCTTT. Protein product: CASSLEALMNTEAFF.

This chain uses TRBV5-1 with TRBJ2-2; D not certain. CDR1 and CDR2 from the germline V gene are SGHRS and YFSETQ. V lost 1 base to trimming and J lost 2 bases, with 9 bases between them. The CDR3 is 15 residues long. CDR3 nucleotides: TGCGCCAGCAGCTTGTTTGAGTTTAACACCGGGGAGCTGTTTTTT. As protein: CASSLFEFNTGELFF.